Listed here is a single TCR beta chain. Here immunoSEQ multiplex PCR was the method, and the copy in TCRdb shows in-frame clones only, minus some. This table has 200,000 to 300,000 clones, more than 70% appearing once. The sample is drawn from a study of blood T cell repertoires in COVID-19. Study details: PBMCs, B-cell-depleted T cells, or T cells provided the cDNA or gDNA that made up the material.

Germline trimming cut 7 bases from V and 5 bases from J; bases unmatched to any gene: 9. Germline V gene data show CDR1 as SGHRS and CDR2 as YFSETQ. The CDR3 is 14 residues long. The rearrangement links TRBV5-1 to TRBJ2-4; 7 nucleotides match TRBD1. This clonotype was obtained from a woman in her thirties or forties with acute COVID-19. The material sequenced was PBMCs or T cells enriched from blood (not recorded which). CDR3 sequence: CASGEIGTENIQYF. Written as DNA, the CDR3 is TGCGCCAGCGGTGAAATCGGGACAGAAAACATTCAGTACTTC.